One sample yielded the 9 T cell receptor beta chains listed below, sequenced in a study of regulatory T cells in long-lasting Graves disease. As to time point: persistent/refractory GD, antithyroid drugs over 5 years with positive TRAb. Isolated PBMC RNA provided the starting material for the TCR library. To make TCR beta libraries, researchers used iRepertoire HTBI primers and Arm-PCR of CDR3 regions. TCRdb used MiXCR to reprocess the multiplex PCR reads, holding one entry per CDR3 protein. The sample lists 400,000 or so distinct CDR3 sequences, less than 25% occurring once. This material consisted of peripheral blood mononuclear cells (PBMCs), taken when the disease was refractory, from a patient treated with antithyroid drugs. The receptors come from a female donor with Graves disease.

V usage is TRBV7-2 and J usage is TRBJ2-7; D remains unclear. The CDR3 runs to 12 residues. Trimming pared 5 bases from V and 6 bases from J, leaving 11 bases between. Germline assignment: CDR1 SGHTA and CDR2 FQGNSA. CDR3 loop: CASSPTVFEQYF. DNA for the CDR3: TGTGCCAGCAGCCCCACGGTTTTCGAGCAGTACTTC.

The table lists this clonotype with a few counts. The chain links TRBV20-1 to TRBJ2-7, with TRBD2 identical over 8 bases. The V gene's germline CDR1 is DFQATT and CDR2 SNEGSKA (reference sequence). The CDR3 is 14 residues long. The junction had 10 bases not matched to a gene; V was cut back by 5 bases and J by 4 bases. For the CDR3, the DNA is TGCAGTGCTCAACAAGTAGCGGGGCCGTACGAGCAGTACTTC. It specifies CSAQQVAGPYEQYF.

This clonotype was seen ten or more times. The chain carries TRBV2 and TRBJ2-7, with 8 bases lining up with TRBD2. CDR3 length: 13 residues. Germline CDR1 reads SNHLY; CDR2 reads FYNNEI. The trim removed 6 bases at V and 4 bases at J, leaving 5 bases unmatched. In DNA, the CDR3 is TGTGCCAGCAGCAGCGGGAGCACTTACGAGCAGTACTTC. It specifies CASSSGSTYEQYF.

This clonotype was counted at least ten times. This sequence joins TRBV12-3 or TRBV12-4 and TRBJ2-5, with 11 bases aligning to TRBD2. The CDR3 is 13 residues long. With V trimmed by 6 bases and J by 5 bases, 2 bases remained unmatched. The CDR3: CASRASGRETQYF. The CDR3 DNA sequence: TGTGCCAGCAGAGCTAGCGGGAGGGAGACCCAGTACTTC.

V usage is TRBV7-9 and J usage is TRBJ1-1; D perhaps matches TRBD1 (5 bases). Trimming shortened V by 5 bases and J by 5 bases, and 12 bases separated the two germline ends. There are 13 residues in the CDR3. Germline CDR1 and CDR2: SEHNR and FQNEAQ (reference sequence). The DNA of the CDR3 is TGTGCCAGCAGCCGGGGGACTTTGACTGAAGCTTTCTTT. Amino acid sequence: CASSRGTLTEAFF.

There are a few counts of this clonotype. J is TRBJ2-7 and V is TRBV5-4, with D possibly being TRBD1 or TRBD2 (5 bases each). V lost 4 bases, J lost 5 bases, and 16 bases lay in between. The V gene's germline CDR1 is SGHNT and CDR2 YYREEE (reference sequence). The CDR3 extends over 14 amino acids. The CDR3 nucleotides are TGTGCCAGCAGCCCGGGGCGCGATCGGAACGAGCAGTACTTC. Protein product: CASSPGRDRNEQYF.

This clonotype was seen at least ten times. This chain connects TRBV20-1 to TRBJ1-4; D is perhaps TRBD1 (6 bases). The CDR3 runs to 13 residues. The germline V and J ends were trimmed by 3 bases and 5 bases, with 10 bases remaining between them. The germline V gene encodes CDR1 DFQATT and CDR2 SNEGSKA (reference sequence). CDR3 loop: CSASGQGNEKLFF. The CDR3 DNA reads TGCAGTGCTAGCGGGCAGGGGAATGAAAAACTGTTTTTT.

This clonotype was seen at least ten times. The genes are TRBV7-2 and TRBJ2-2, with a possible D match to TRBD2 (7 bases). Germline CDR1 SGHTA, CDR2 FQGNSA. This CDR3 is 15 amino acids long. Trimming took off 1 base at V and 5 bases at J, with 11 bases between the two ends. CDR3 residues: CASSLGRGGTGELFF. DNA for the CDR3: TGTGCCAGCAGCTTAGGGAGGGGGGGGACCGGGGAGCTGTTTTTT.

This clonotype occurred many times. The chain joins TRBV11-2 to TRBJ1-6; D remains ambiguous. The CDR3 is made up of 17 amino acids. Germline V gene lookup returns CDR1 SGHAT and CDR2 FQNNGV. V was cut by 2 bases and J by 8 bases, with 19 bases left in between. The CDR3 spells CASSLPRERVSHSPLHF. For the CDR3, the DNA is TGTGCCAGCAGCTTACCTCGGGAGAGGGTCAGTCATTCACCCCTCCACTTT.